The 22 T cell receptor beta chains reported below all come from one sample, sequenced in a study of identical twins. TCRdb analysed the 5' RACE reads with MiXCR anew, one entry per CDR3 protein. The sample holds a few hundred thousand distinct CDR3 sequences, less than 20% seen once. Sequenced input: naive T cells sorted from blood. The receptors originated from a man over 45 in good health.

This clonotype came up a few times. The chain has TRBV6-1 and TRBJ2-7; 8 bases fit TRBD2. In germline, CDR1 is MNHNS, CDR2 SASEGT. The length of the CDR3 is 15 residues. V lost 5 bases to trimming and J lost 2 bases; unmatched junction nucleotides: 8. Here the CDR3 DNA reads TGTGCCAGCAGTCCCCGGGGGGGGTCTGCCTACGAGCAGTACTTC. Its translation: CASSPRGGSAYEQYF.

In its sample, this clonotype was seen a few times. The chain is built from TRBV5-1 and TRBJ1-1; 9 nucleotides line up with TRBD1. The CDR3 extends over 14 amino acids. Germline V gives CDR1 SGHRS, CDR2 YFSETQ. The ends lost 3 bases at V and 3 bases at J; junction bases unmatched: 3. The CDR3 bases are TGCGCCAGCAGCTCACAGGGGGCACACACTGAAGCTTTCTTT. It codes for CASSSQGAHTEAFF. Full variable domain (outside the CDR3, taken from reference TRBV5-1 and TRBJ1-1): KAGVTQTPRYLIKTRGQQVTLSCSPISGHRSVSWYQQTPGQGLQFLFEYFSETQRNKGNFPGRFSGRQFSNSRSEMNVSTLELGDSALYLCASSSQGAHTEAFFGQGTRLTVV.

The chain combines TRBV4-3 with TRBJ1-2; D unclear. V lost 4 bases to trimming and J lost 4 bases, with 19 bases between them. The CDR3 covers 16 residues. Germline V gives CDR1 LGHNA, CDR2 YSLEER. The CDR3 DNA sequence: TGCGCCAGCAGCCGAATGGCGGGGTCAGGCCTCTATGGCTACACCTTC. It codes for CASSRMAGSGLYGYTF.

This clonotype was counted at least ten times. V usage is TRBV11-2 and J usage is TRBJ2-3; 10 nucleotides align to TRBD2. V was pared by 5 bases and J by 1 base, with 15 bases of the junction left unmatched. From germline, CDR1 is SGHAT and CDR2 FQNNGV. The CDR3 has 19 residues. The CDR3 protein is CASSQLPGLAPLGTDTQYF. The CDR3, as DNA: TGTGCCAGCAGCCAGCTCCCGGGACTAGCGCCTCTTGGCACAGATACGCAGTATTTT.

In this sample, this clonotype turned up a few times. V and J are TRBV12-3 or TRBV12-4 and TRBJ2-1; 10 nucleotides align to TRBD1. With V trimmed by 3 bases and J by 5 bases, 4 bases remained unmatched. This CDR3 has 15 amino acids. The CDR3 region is CASSLMGTGDNEQFF. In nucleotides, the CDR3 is TGTGCCAGCAGTTTGATGGGGACAGGGGACAATGAGCAGTTCTTC.

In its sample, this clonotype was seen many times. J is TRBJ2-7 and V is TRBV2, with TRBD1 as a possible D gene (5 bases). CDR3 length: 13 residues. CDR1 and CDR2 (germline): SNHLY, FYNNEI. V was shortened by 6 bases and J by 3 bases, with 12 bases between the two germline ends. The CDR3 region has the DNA TGTGCCAGCAGCCCTCCCAGGGTCTACGAGCAGTACTTC. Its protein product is CASSPPRVYEQYF.

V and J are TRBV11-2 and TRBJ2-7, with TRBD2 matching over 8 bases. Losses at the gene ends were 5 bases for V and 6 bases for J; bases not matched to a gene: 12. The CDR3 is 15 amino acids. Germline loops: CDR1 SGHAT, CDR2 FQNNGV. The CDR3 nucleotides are TGTGCCAGCAGCACCAGACTAGCGAATATTCGCGAGCAGTACTTC. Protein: CASSTRLANIREQYF.

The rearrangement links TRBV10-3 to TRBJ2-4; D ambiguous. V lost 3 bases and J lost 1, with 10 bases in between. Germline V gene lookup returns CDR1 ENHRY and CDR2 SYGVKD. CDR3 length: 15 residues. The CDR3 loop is CAISDEAGAKNIQYF. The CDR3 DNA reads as TGTGCCATCAGTGATGAGGCCGGGGCCAAAAACATTCAGTACTTC.

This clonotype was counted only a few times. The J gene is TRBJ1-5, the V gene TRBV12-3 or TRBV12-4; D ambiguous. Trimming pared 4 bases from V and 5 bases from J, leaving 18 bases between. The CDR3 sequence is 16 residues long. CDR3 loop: CASSSTRAPSDQPQHF. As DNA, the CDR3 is TGTGCCAGCAGTTCCACCCGGGCCCCGTCCGATCAGCCCCAGCATTTT.

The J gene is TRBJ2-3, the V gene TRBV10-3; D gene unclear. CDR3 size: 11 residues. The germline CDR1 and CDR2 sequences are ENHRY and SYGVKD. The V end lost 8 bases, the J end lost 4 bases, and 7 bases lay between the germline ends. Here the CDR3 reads CAIPAPDTQYF. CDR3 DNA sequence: TGTGCCATCCCTGCCCCAGATACGCAGTATTTT.

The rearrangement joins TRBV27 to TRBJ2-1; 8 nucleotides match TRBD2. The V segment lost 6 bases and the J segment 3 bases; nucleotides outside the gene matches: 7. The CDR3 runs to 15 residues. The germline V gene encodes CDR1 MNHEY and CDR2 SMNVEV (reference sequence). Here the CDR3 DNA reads TGTGCCAGCAGCCTTTCTGCGGGAGGCTACAATGAGCAGTTCTTC. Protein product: CASSLSAGGYNEQFF.

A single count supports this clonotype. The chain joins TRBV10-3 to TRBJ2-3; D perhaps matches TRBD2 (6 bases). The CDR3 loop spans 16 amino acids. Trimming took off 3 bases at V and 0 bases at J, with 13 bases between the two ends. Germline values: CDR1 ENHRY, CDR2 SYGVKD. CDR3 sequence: CAISDYLAGSTDTQYF. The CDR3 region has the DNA TGTGCCATCAGTGATTATCTGGCGGGGAGCACAGATACGCAGTATTTT.

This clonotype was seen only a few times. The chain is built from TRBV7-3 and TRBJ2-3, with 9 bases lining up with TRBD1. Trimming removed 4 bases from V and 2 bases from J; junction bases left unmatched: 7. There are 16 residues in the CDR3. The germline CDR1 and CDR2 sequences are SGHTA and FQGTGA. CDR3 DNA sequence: TGTGCCAGCAGCTCACAGGGGGCGCAGTCCACAGATACGCAGTATTTT. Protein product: CASSSQGAQSTDTQYF.

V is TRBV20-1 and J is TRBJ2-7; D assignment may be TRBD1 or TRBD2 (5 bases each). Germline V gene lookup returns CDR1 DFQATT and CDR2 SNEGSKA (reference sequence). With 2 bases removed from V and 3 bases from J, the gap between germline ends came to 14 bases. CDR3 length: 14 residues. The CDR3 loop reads CSARPGTWDYEQYF. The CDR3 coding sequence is TGCAGTGCTAGACCTGGGACGTGGGACTACGAGCAGTACTTC.

The CDR3 coding sequence is TGTGCCAGCAGTTTCGGGACAGGGAAGTTTGATACGCAGTATTTT. It is translated as CASSFGTGKFDTQYF. This rearrangement joins TRBV6-5 to TRBJ2-3; TRBD1 matches 9 bases. V lost 4 bases to trimming and J lost 6 bases; unmatched junction nucleotides: 8. Germline lookup yields CDR1 MNHEY and CDR2 SVGAGI. This CDR3 has 15 amino acids.

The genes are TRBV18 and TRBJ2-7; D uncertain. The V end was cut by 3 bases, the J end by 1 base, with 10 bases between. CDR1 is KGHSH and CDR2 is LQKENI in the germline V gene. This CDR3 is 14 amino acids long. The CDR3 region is CASSPSTVSYEQYF. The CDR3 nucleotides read TGTGCCAGCTCACCGTCGACGGTTTCCTACGAGCAGTACTTC.

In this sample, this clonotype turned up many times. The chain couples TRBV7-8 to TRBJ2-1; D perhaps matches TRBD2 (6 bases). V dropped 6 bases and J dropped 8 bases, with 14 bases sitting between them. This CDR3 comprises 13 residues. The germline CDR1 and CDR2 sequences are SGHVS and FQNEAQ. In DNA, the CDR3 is TGTGCCAGCAGTGAGCCTAGGAGGGATGAGCAGTTCTTC. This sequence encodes CASSEPRRDEQFF.

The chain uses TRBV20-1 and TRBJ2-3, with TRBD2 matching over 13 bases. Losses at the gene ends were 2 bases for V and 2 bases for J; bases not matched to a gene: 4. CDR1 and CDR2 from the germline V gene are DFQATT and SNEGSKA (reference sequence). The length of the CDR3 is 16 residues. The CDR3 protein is CSARSGLAGITDTQYF. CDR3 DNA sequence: TGCAGTGCTAGATCGGGACTAGCGGGGATCACAGATACGCAGTATTTT.

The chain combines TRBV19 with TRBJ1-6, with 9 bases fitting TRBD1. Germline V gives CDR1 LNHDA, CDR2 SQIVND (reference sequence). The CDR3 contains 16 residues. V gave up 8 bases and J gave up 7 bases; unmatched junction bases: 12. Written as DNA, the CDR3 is TGTGCCAGTTGTCCCGGGACAGGGATTGAAAATTCACCCCTCCACTTT. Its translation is CASCPGTGIENSPLHF.

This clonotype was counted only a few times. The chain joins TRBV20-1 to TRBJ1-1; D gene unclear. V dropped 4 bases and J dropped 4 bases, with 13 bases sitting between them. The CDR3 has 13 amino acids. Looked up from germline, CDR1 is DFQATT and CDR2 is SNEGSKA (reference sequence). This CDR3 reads CSATDRLGTEAFF. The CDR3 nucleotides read TGCAGTGCTACGGACCGCTTGGGCACTGAAGCTTTCTTT.

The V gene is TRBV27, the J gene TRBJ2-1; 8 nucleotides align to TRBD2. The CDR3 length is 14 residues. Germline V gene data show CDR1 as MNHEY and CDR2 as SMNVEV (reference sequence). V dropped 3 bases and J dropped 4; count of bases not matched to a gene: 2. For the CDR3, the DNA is TGTGCCAGCAGTTTCCAGCGGGGGTACAATGAGCAGTTCTTC. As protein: CASSFQRGYNEQFF.

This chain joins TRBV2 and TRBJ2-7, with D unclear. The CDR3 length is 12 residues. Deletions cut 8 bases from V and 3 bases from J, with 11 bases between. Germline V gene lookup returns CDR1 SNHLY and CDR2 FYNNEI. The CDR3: CASFLPGYEQYF. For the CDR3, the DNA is TGTGCCAGCTTCCTACCGGGCTACGAGCAGTACTTC.